The 2 T cell receptor beta chains presented below share a single source sample, sequenced in a study of blood T cell repertoires in COVID-19. Sequencing used immunoSEQ multiplex PCR; TCRdb keeps in-frame clones, though not all of them. The sample contains 200,000 to 250,000 clones, roughly 84% of which appear only once. Sequencing used peripheral blood. The receptor set was obtained from a man in his fifties with active or convalescent COVID-19.

The CDR3 sequence is CASSGDRGPSEGYTF. As DNA, the CDR3 is TGTGCCAGTAGTGGAGACAGGGGTCCGTCGGAGGGCTACACCTTC. The rearrangement joins TRBV19 to TRBJ1-2, with 8 bases matching TRBD1. After removal of 5 bases from V and 8 bases from J, the junction contained 13 bases not matched to a gene. The germline V gene encodes CDR1 LNHDA and CDR2 SQIVND (reference sequence). This CDR3 has 15 residues. Based on the CDR3 plus reference TRBV19 and TRBJ1-2, the full variable domain is DGGITQSPKYLFRKEGQNVTLSCEQNLNHDAMYWYRQDPGQGLRLIYYSQIVNDFQKGDIAEGYSVSREKKESFPLTVTSAQKNPTAFYLCASSGDRGPSEGYTFGSGTRLTVV.

The rearrangement links TRBV27 to TRBJ2-2, with 12 nucleotides matching TRBD2. Per the germline V gene, CDR1 is MNHEY and CDR2 is SMNVEV (reference sequence). V lost 4 bases to trimming and J lost 6 bases; unmatched junction nucleotides: 3. The CDR3 is 15 amino acids. CDR3 nucleotide sequence: TGTGCCAGCAGTTCGACTAGCGGGAGTGCCGGGGAGCTGTTTTTT. This sequence encodes CASSSTSGSAGELFF.